This is a list of T cell receptor beta chains from one sample in a study of beta chain features in type 1 diabetes. This table comes from immunoSEQ multiplex PCR, and its TCRdb copy is limited to in-frame clones, with some not included. The sample includes a few hundred thousand clones, around a fifth seen only once; the top ten take 0.035% to 0.05%. Material: naive CD4+ T cells from blood. The receptors were gathered from a woman younger than 35 in good health. Each CDR3 is given with its conserved first and last residue. D genes are given only for firm matches. Expanded clones get a size class; other rows say once, few or many, or leave the size out.

size: -
J: TRBJ2-4
length: 14
D: -
V: TRBV19
CDR3: CASSSRTIQNIQYF
DNA: TGTGCCAGTAGTTCCCGGACTATCCAGAACATTCAGTACTTC

size: -
J: TRBJ2-5
length: 14
D: TRBD1
V: TRBV11-1
CDR3: CASSTDRGEETQYF
DNA: TGTGCCAGCAGCACCGACAGGGGAGAGGAGACCCAGTACTTC

size: few
J: TRBJ2-2
length: 15
D: TRBD1
V: TRBV9
CDR3: CASSVKGQGAGELFF
DNA: TGTGCCAGCAGCGTAAAGGGACAGGGGGCCGGGGAGCTGTTTTTT

size: few
J: TRBJ1-5
length: 13
D: -
V: TRBV25-1
CDR3: CASSYDGRQPQHF
DNA: TGTGCCAGCAGCTACGATGGGCGCCAGCCCCAGCATTTT

size: few
J: TRBJ1-6
length: 15
D: -
V: TRBV27
CDR3: CASSIPGDRNSPLHF
DNA: TGTGCCAGCAGTATCCCAGGGGACCGTAATTCACCCCTCCACTTT

size: once
J: TRBJ1-6
length: 14
D: -
V: TRBV5-1
CDR3: CASSYQGFNSPLHF
DNA: TGCGCCAGCAGCTATCAGGGCTTTAATTCACCCCTCCACTTT

size: -
J: TRBJ1-2
length: 15
D: TRBD1
V: TRBV7-9
CDR3: CASSLVQGARQDYTF
DNA: TGTGCCAGCAGCTTAGTCCAGGGGGCGCGACAAGACTACACCTTC

size: -
J: TRBJ2-7
length: 12
D: -
V: TRBV6-1
CDR3: CASSAGSYEQYF
DNA: TGTGCCAGCAGTGCCGGGTCCTACGAGCAGTACTTC

size: few
J: TRBJ2-1
length: 15
D: TRBD2
V: TRBV7-2
CDR3: CASSFSGGTYNEQFF
DNA: TGTGCCAGCAGCTTTAGCGGGGGCACCTACAATGAGCAGTTCTTC

size: few
J: TRBJ2-3
length: 15
D: -
V: TRBV29-1
CDR3: CSVEERSPFLDTQYF
DNA: TGCAGCGTTGAAGAGCGATCCCCCTTCTTAGATACGCAGTATTTT

size: -
J: TRBJ2-3
length: 19
D: TRBD2
V: TRBV4-3
CDR3: CASSQAPLAGGARPDTQYF
DNA: TGCGCCAGCAGCCAAGCGCCCCTAGCGGGGGGCGCTAGGCCCGATACGCAGTATTTT

size: few
J: TRBJ2-1
length: 14
D: -
V: TRBV29-1
CDR3: CSVAVRQTYNEQFF
DNA: TGCAGCGTTGCGGTGAGGCAGACCTACAATGAGCAGTTCTTC

size: few
J: TRBJ2-1
length: 18
D: TRBD2
V: TRBV30
CDR3: CAWSASGTSGRGIYEQFF
DNA: TGTGCCTGGAGTGCCTCGGGGACTAGCGGGAGGGGAATCTATGAGCAGTTCTTC

size: -
J: TRBJ1-1
length: 14
D: -
V: TRBV7-9
CDR3: CASSIQGGNTEAFF
DNA: TGTGCCAGCAGCATACAGGGTGGGAACACTGAAGCTTTCTTT

size: -
J: TRBJ2-1
length: 15
D: -
V: TRBV6-1
CDR3: CASRAQVAPYNEQFF
DNA: TGTGCCAGCAGGGCCCAGGTAGCGCCTTACAATGAGCAGTTCTTC

size: -
J: TRBJ1-2
length: 12
D: -
V: TRBV29-1
CDR3: CSVVEGRYGYTF
DNA: TGCAGCGTTGTTGAGGGCCGCTATGGCTACACCTTC

size: -
J: TRBJ2-5
length: 14
D: TRBD1
V: TRBV4-3
CDR3: CASSQQTGVETQYF
DNA: TGCGCCAGCAGCCAACAGACAGGGGTAGAGACCCAGTACTTC

size: few
J: TRBJ2-1
length: 16
D: -
V: TRBV9
CDR3: CASSVVVAPRGNEQFF
DNA: TGTGCCAGCAGCGTAGTGGTAGCTCCCCGTGGGAATGAGCAGTTCTTC

size: -
J: TRBJ1-2
length: 13
D: -
V: TRBV12-5
CDR3: CASGLRGNYGYTF
DNA: TGTGCTAGCGGTTTGAGGGGAAACTATGGCTACACCTTC

size: few
J: TRBJ2-7
length: 14
D: TRBD1
V: TRBV29-1
CDR3: CSVVKSDRPVKQYF
DNA: TGCAGCGTTGTGAAATCGGACAGGCCCGTCAAGCAGTACTTC

size: -
J: TRBJ2-5
length: 15
D: -
V: TRBV6-5
CDR3: CASSYLEAGKETQYF
DNA: TGTGCCAGCAGTTACCTTGAGGCAGGGAAAGAGACCCAGTACTTC

size: few
J: TRBJ2-7
length: 15
D: TRBD2
V: TRBV18
CDR3: CASSPFTSGTYEQYF
DNA: TGTGCCAGCTCACCGTTTACTAGCGGAACCTACGAGCAGTACTTC

size: -
J: TRBJ2-2
length: 14
D: -
V: TRBV9
CDR3: CASSVDGGSGELFF
DNA: TGTGCCAGCAGCGTAGATGGGGGCAGCGGGGAGCTGTTTTTT

size: few
J: TRBJ2-7
length: 14
D: -
V: TRBV5-4
CDR3: CASSLGTTTYEQYF
DNA: TGTGCCAGCAGCTTGGGGACAACCACCTACGAGCAGTACTTC

size: few
J: TRBJ2-4
length: 15
D: -
V: TRBV6-1
CDR3: CASSEVQGRLDIQYF
DNA: TGTGCCAGCAGTGAAGTTCAGGGCCGTTTGGACATTCAGTACTTC

size: few
J: TRBJ1-5
length: 17
D: -
V: TRBV4-3
CDR3: CASSQEEGGNEDQPQHF
DNA: TGCGCCAGCAGCCAAGAGGAGGGAGGGAATGAGGATCAGCCCCAGCATTTT

size: -
J: TRBJ2-5
length: 14
D: -
V: TRBV9
CDR3: CASSVEGSLQTQYF
DNA: TGTGCCAGCAGCGTAGAAGGGAGTTTACAGACCCAGTACTTC